Shown below are 23 T cell receptor beta chains from a single sample sequenced in a study of blood T cells in healthy people across ages. Primers used in a second PCR of roughly 6 to 11 cycles were a sample-barcoded 5' primer and a J-beta primer mix. TCRdb itself ran the 5' RACE reads through MiXCR, one entry per CDR3 protein. There are hundreds of thousands of distinct CDR3 sequences in the sample; approximately 24% occur only once, and around 2.9% lies in the top ten. These sequences were also reported in another study, on T cells of mothers and their children.

Sequencing used blood. These receptors were obtained from a boy under 18 in good health.

The rearrangement uses TRBV30 and TRBJ2-6; 11 nucleotides line up with TRBD2. Looked up from germline, CDR1 is GTSNPN and CDR2 is SVGIG (reference sequence). V gave up 0 bases and J gave up 1 base; unmatched junction bases: 8. The CDR3 runs 19 residues. CDR3 protein: CAWSVLLAGDPSGANVLTF. In nucleotides, the CDR3 is TGTGCCTGGAGTGTACTACTAGCGGGGGATCCATCTGGGGCCAACGTCCTGACTTTC.

The gene calls are TRBV5-1 and TRBJ2-1, with TRBD1 matching 9 bases. CDR3 length: 16 residues. Germline CDR1 SGHRS, CDR2 YFSETQ. Unmatched junction bases numbered 6, after V lost 0 bases and J lost 5 bases. CDR3 bases: TGCGCCAGCAGCTTGGGAACGGGACAGGGTCACAATGAGCAGTTCTTC. This sequence encodes CASSLGTGQGHNEQFF. The full variable domain, with the rest looked up from reference TRBV5-1 and TRBJ2-1, is KAGVTQTPRYLIKTRGQQVTLSCSPISGHRSVSWYQQTPGQGLQFLFEYFSETQRNKGNFPGRFSGRQFSNSRSEMNVSTLELGDSALYLCASSLGTGQGHNEQFFGPGTRLTVL.

This clonotype was detected a few times. The rearrangement uses TRBV9 and TRBJ2-1; D is unresolved. Germline V gene sequence: CDR1 SGDLS, CDR2 YYNGEE. The CDR3 covers 15 residues. V lost 0 bases, J lost 5 bases, and 12 bases lay in between. The CDR3 is CASSVGPGRHNEQFF. CDR3 DNA: TGTGCCAGCAGCGTAGGACCTGGACGGCACAATGAGCAGTTCTTC.

This clonotype came up a few times. The rearrangement joins TRBV3-1 to TRBJ2-7; 7 nucleotides match TRBD2. This CDR3 has 18 amino acids. The junction had 18 bases not matched to a gene; V was cut back by 4 bases and J by 3 bases. The germline V gene has CDR1 LGHDT and CDR2 YNNKEL (reference sequence). For the CDR3, the DNA is TGTGCCAGCAGCCTCGGGGCTAGCGGAGGGCCTAAAATCTACGAGCAGTACTTC. Translated, it gives CASSLGASGGPKIYEQYF.

This sequence joins TRBV29-1 and TRBJ1-1; a possible D gene is TRBD1 (6 bases). CDR3 length equals 13 residues. Germline V lookup: CDR1 SQVTM, CDR2 ANQGSEA. V was pared by 6 bases and J by 3 bases, with 14 bases between. The chain's CDR3 is CSVRQATYTEAFF. CDR3 nucleotides: TGCAGCGTAAGACAGGCGACCTACACTGAAGCTTTCTTT.

This clonotype was seen only a few times. This sequence joins TRBV4-1 and TRBJ1-1; D possibly corresponds to TRBD1 (6 bases). This CDR3 comprises 15 residues. Trimming left V 2 bases short and J 3 bases short, with 13 bases between. The germline V gene has CDR1 MGHRA and CDR2 YSYEKL. The CDR3 spells CASSQYRENDTEAFF. CDR3 nucleotides: TGCGCCAGCAGCCAATACAGGGAGAATGACACTGAAGCTTTCTTT.

In this sample, this clonotype turned up a few times. The J gene is TRBJ1-6, the V gene TRBV30; TRBD1 aligns across 8 bases. The germline CDR1 and CDR2 sequences are GTSNPN and SVGIG (reference sequence). CDR3 length: 15 residues. With 1 base clipped from V and 8 bases from J, the junction kept 7 bases outside the gene matches. CDR3 DNA: TGTGCCTGGAGTGAGGTGGGGACAGGTTATTCACCCCTCCACTTT. This translates into CAWSEVGTGYSPLHF.

This clonotype was counted a few times. The V call is TRBV3-1, the J call TRBJ1-4, with D perhaps matching TRBD1 (6 bases). The CDR3 has 14 residues. The ends were cut back, 2 bases at V and 7 bases at J, with 11 bases in the middle. Germline CDR1 LGHDT, CDR2 YNNKEL (reference sequence). CDR3 DNA sequence: TGTGCCAGCAGCCAAAGGGGGGCCGTTGAAAAACTGTTTTTT. This sequence encodes CASSQRGAVEKLFF.

The chain recombines TRBV7-2 with TRBJ2-7, with 8 bases that match TRBD2. With the DNA end fitting TRBJ2-1 better, the J assignment may be wrong. The CDR3 covers 15 residues. CDR1 SGHTA and CDR2 FQGNSA come from the germline V gene. The CDR3 sequence is CASSFRGGRYNEQFF. In DNA, the CDR3 is TGTGCCAGCAGCTTTCGGGGGGGCCGCTACAATGAGCAGTTCTTC.

CDR3 sequence reads: CASMGLATNEKLFF. The CDR3, as DNA: TGTGCCAGCATGGGGCTTGCAACTAATGAAAAACTGTTTTTT. The V call is TRBV2, the J call TRBJ1-4; D may be TRBD1 (5 bases). CDR1 is SNHLY, CDR2 FYNNEI, per germline. Trimming stripped 7 bases from V and 0 bases from J, with 9 bases between. The CDR3 extends over 14 amino acids.

This clonotype was observed a handful of times. The chain employs TRBV7-3 and TRBJ2-6, with D hard to call. Germline V gene lookup returns CDR1 SGHTA and CDR2 FQGTGA. The CDR3 has 16 residues. V lost 0 bases and J 0 bases, leaving 6 bases between the germline ends. CDR3 protein: CASSLTQFSGANVLTF. The CDR3 DNA reads TGTGCCAGCAGCTTAACGCAGTTCTCTGGGGCCAACGTCCTGACTTTC.

This clonotype turned up a few times. The J gene is TRBJ1-3, the V gene TRBV7-9; possibly TRBD1 for D (6 bases). The CDR3 sequence is 16 residues long. V gave up 4 bases and J gave up 0 bases, with 13 bases separating them. Germline lookup yields CDR1 SEHNR and CDR2 FQNEAQ (reference sequence). The CDR3 protein is CASSSTTGFSGNTIYF. The CDR3 DNA is TGTGCCAGCAGCTCCACCACAGGGTTCTCTGGAAACACCATATATTTT. The whole variable domain, filled in from reference TRBV7-9 and TRBJ1-3, reads DTGVSQNPRHKITKRGQNVTFRCDPISEHNRLYWYRQTLGQGPEFLTYFQNEAQLEKSRLLSDRFSAERPKGSFSTLEIQRTEQGDSAMYLCASSSTTGFSGNTIYFGEGSWLTVV.

On this clonotype: Without the conserved terminal phenylalanine or tryptophan, this CDR3 likely stems from a read error. This rearrangement joins TRBV10-3 to TRBJ1-1; 7 bases align to TRBD1. Germline V lookup: CDR1 ENHRY, CDR2 SYGVKD. J was trimmed by 1 base and V by 10 bases; bases with no gene match: 9. The CDR3 totals 14 residues. CDR3 loop: CATGTEASNTEAFS. The CDR3 bases are TGTGCCACCGGGACAGAGGCCTCGAACACTGAAGCTTTCTCT.

This clonotype showed up just a few times. The CDR3 region is CASSSAGGADELFF. The CDR3 coding sequence is TGTGCCAGCAGCTCCGCGGGGGGAGCGGATGAACTGTTTTTT. V gene TRBV25-1 combines with J gene TRBJ1-4; maybe TRBD1 (5 bases). Germline CDR1 MGHDK, CDR2 SYGVNS. V lost 6 bases and J 12 bases, leaving 20 bases between the germline ends. The CDR3 is 14 amino acids.

CDR3 sequence reads: CASSPKDGGEQFF. In nucleotides, the CDR3 is TGTGCCAGCAGCCCCAAGGACGGCGGCGAGCAGTTCTTC. The V and J genes are TRBV7-9 and TRBJ2-1; the D is unclear. This CDR3 region has 13 residues. The germline CDR1 and CDR2 sequences are SEHNR and FQNEAQ (reference sequence). The ends were cut back, 5 bases at V and 10 bases at J, with 15 bases in the middle. The complete variable domain, with remaining parts taken from reference TRBV7-9 and TRBJ2-1, reads DTGVSQNPRHKITKRGQNVTFRCDPISEHNRLYWYRQTLGQGPEFLTYFQNEAQLEKSRLLSDRFSAERPKGSFSTLEIQRTEQGDSAMYLCASSPKDGGEQFFGPGTRLTVL.

This clonotype was counted at least ten times. The chain uses TRBV4-1 and TRBJ2-5; D gene ambiguous. This CDR3 is built from 14 residues. The germline V gene has CDR1 MGHRA and CDR2 YSYEKL. Trimming left V 0 bases short and J 1 base short, with 6 bases between. The CDR3 sequence is CASSQEAVQETQYF. The CDR3 DNA is TGCGCCAGCAGCCAAGAGGCGGTCCAAGAGACCCAGTACTTC.

As regards this clonotype: At one end the junction does not follow the germline gene, possibly because of a read error. The chain recombines TRBV11-2 with TRBJ2-7; 7 bases agree with TRBD1. Germline CDR1 is SGHAT and CDR2 is FQNNGV. The CDR3 is 14 amino acids. The CDR3 sequence is CASSLVTGTYEQCF. CDR3 sequence (DNA): TGTGCCAGCAGCCTAGTGACAGGGACCTACGAGCAGTGCTTC.

The sample holds a few counts of this clonotype. The J gene is TRBJ2-5, the V gene TRBV5-1; D is possibly TRBD2 (5 bases). The V end lost 2 bases, the J end lost 0 bases, and 11 bases lay between the germline ends. The CDR3 consists of 15 residues. The germline gives CDR1 SGHRS, CDR2 YFSETQ. The CDR3 DNA follows: TGCGCCAGCAGCTTCCTAGCCAATTACCAAGAGACCCAGTACTTC. Amino acids: CASSFLANYQETQYF. Drawing the rest from reference TRBV5-1 and TRBJ2-5, the complete variable domain is KAGVTQTPRYLIKTRGQQVTLSCSPISGHRSVSWYQQTPGQGLQFLFEYFSETQRNKGNFPGRFSGRQFSNSRSEMNVSTLELGDSALYLCASSFLANYQETQYFGPGTRLLVL.

This chain uses TRBV18 with TRBJ2-7; D may be TRBD2 (5 bases). The germline V gene has CDR1 KGHSH and CDR2 LQKENI. The CDR3 covers 13 residues. V lost 3 bases and J 7 bases, leaving 13 bases between the germline ends. In DNA, the CDR3 is TGTGCCAGCTCACCCCAGACGGGGTATGAGCAGTACTTC. It is translated as CASSPQTGYEQYF.

This clonotype showed up just a few times. The chain uses TRBV9 and TRBJ2-5, with D tentatively TRBD2 (5 bases). Between the trimmed V and J ends, which lost 0 bases and 10 bases, there was a span of 13 bases. Looked up from germline, CDR1 is SGDLS and CDR2 is YYNGEE. The CDR3 consists of 13 residues. CDR3 in DNA: TGTGCCAGCAGCGTAGTAGATGTGGGAGACCAGTACTTC. It yields the protein CASSVVDVGDQYF.

V gene TRBV20-1 combines with J gene TRBJ2-6; D remains ambiguous. The CDR3 is 14 amino acids. CDR1 and CDR2 from the germline V gene are DFQATT and SNEGSKA (reference sequence). Between the trimmed V and J ends, which lost 3 bases and 1 base, there was a span of 7 bases. CDR3 loop: CSASKESGANVLTF. The CDR3 DNA follows: TGCAGTGCTAGTAAAGAGTCTGGGGCCAACGTCCTGACTTTC.

This clonotype was counted between two and nine times. The chain recombines TRBV20-1 with TRBJ1-4, with TRBD1 identical over 7 bases. CDR1 DFQATT and CDR2 SNEGSKA come from the germline V gene (reference sequence). This CDR3 is built from 16 residues. V lost 5 bases, J lost 5 bases, and 14 bases stayed unmatched. CDR3 coding DNA: TGCAGTGCTCGACCCGGGACAGCGGAGAGGAATGAAAAACTGTTTTTT. Amino acid sequence: CSARPGTAERNEKLFF.

This clonotype was seen a handful of times. The rearrangement uses TRBV28 and TRBJ1-6, with 11 nucleotides matching TRBD1. J lost 4 bases, V lost 5 bases, and 1 base had no gene match. The CDR3 is made up of 15 amino acids. Germline V gives CDR1 MDHEN, CDR2 SYDVKM. CDR3 nucleotides: TGTGCCAGCAGTGGACAGGGGGCTTATAATTCACCCCTCCACTTT. Translating gives CASSGQGAYNSPLHF.